The 32 T cell receptor beta chains below were found in one sample sequenced in a study of blood T cell repertoires in COVID-19. Generated by immunoSEQ multiplex PCR, the TCRdb table keeps only in-frame clones and is missing some. The sample lists more than 200,000 clones; approximately 90% were seen once. Sequencing was carried out using peripheral blood. All receptors derive from a man younger than 30 with active or convalescent COVID-19.

The chain employs TRBV19 and TRBJ1-2, with a tentative D call TRBD1 (5 bases). Germline CDR1 LNHDA, CDR2 SQIVND (reference sequence). Trimming left V 2 bases short and J 0 bases short, with 13 bases between. This CDR3 has 16 amino acids. CDR3: CASSIPGLESNYGYTF. The CDR3 DNA follows: TGTGCCAGTAGTATACCGGGACTGGAATCTAACTATGGCTACACCTTC.

This chain links TRBV4-3 with TRBJ1-4; maybe TRBD1 (5 bases). Germline CDR1 and CDR2: LGHNA and YSLEER. There are 16 residues in the CDR3. V gave up 3 bases and J gave up 2 bases, with 13 bases separating them. The CDR3 region is CASSHDTGTTNEKLFF. DNA of the CDR3: TGCGCCAGCAGCCATGACACCGGGACTACTAATGAAAAACTGTTTTTT.

The chain has TRBV5-1 and TRBJ2-3, with D unclear. The V gene lost 2 bases and the J gene lost 6 bases, with 19 bases spanning the gap. Germline-derived CDR1 and CDR2 are SGHRS and YFSETQ. This CDR3 is 16 amino acids long. The CDR3 DNA reads as TGCGCCAGCAGCTTACTTTCCGGGTCCGAAGCGGATACGCAGTATTTT. Translated, it gives CASSLLSGSEADTQYF.

This chain uses TRBV18 with TRBJ2-7, with 7 bases fitting TRBD1. Trimming took 6 bases from V and 2 from J; bases not matched to a gene: 7. CDR1 and CDR2 (germline): KGHSH, LQKENI. CDR3 length: 14 residues. CDR3 sequence reads: CASSPGTDTYEQYF. The CDR3 coding sequence is TGTGCCAGCTCTCCAGGGACAGACACCTACGAGCAGTACTTC.

The gene calls are TRBV5-6 and TRBJ2-5; tentatively, D is TRBD1 (6 bases). Germline V lookup: CDR1 SGHDT, CDR2 YYEEEE. V was clipped by 0 bases and J by 4 bases, with 13 bases between them. CDR3 length: 15 residues. Written as DNA, the CDR3 is TGTGCCAGCAGCTTGGTCTGGACAGCGATAGAGACCCAGTACTTC. Translation gives CASSLVWTAIETQYF. The complete variable domain, with remaining parts taken from reference TRBV5-6 and TRBJ2-5, reads DAGVTQSPTHLIKTRGQQVTLRCSPKSGHDTVSWYQQALGQGPQFIFQYYEEEERQRGNFPDRFSGHQFPNYSSELNVNALLLGDSALYLCASSLVWTAIETQYFGPGTRLLVL.

The V gene is TRBV5-6, the J gene TRBJ1-1; TRBD1 matches 10 bases. Germline CDR1 is SGHDT and CDR2 is YYEEEE. This CDR3 comprises 16 residues. The V segment lost 1 base and the J segment 8 bases; nucleotides outside the gene matches: 11. CDR3 sequence reads: CASSLPFGQGVEEAFF. DNA of the CDR3: TGTGCCAGCAGCTTGCCCTTTGGACAGGGGGTAGAAGAAGCTTTCTTT.

This clone has more than one count but fewer than ten. The V and J genes are TRBV28 and TRBJ1-1, with TRBD1 identical over 9 bases. CDR1 MDHEN and CDR2 SYDVKM come from the germline V gene. With 7 bases clipped from V and 3 bases from J, the junction kept 9 bases outside the gene matches. CDR3 length: 15 residues. The CDR3 loop reads CASTLGRQGDTEAFF. The CDR3 DNA reads TGTGCCAGCACGCTCGGGAGACAGGGGGACACTGAAGCTTTCTTT.

The V and J genes are TRBV7-2 and TRBJ2-7; 10 bases are shared with TRBD2. CDR3 length: 15 residues. Per the germline V gene, CDR1 is SGHTA and CDR2 is FQGNSA. V lost 5 bases to trimming and J lost 2 bases; unmatched junction nucleotides: 6. The CDR3 sequence: CASSLGTSDTYEQYF. CDR3 nucleotide sequence: TGTGCCAGCAGCCTCGGGACTAGCGACACCTACGAGCAGTACTTC.

This chain connects TRBV7-8 to TRBJ2-7; D gene ambiguous. The ends were cut back, 1 base at V and 4 bases at J, with 11 bases in the middle. The germline gives CDR1 SGHVS, CDR2 FQNEAQ. The CDR3 covers 14 residues. In DNA, the CDR3 is TGTGCCAGCAGCTTAGGGCAAGACTCATACGAGCAGTACTTC. It encodes CASSLGQDSYEQYF. The whole variable domain, remainder taken from reference TRBV7-8 and TRBJ2-7, is GAGVSQSPRYKVAKRGQDVALRCDPISGHVSLFWYQQALGQGPEFLTYFQNEAQLDKSGLPSDRFFAERPEGSVSTLKIQRTQQEDSAVYLCASSLGQDSYEQYFGPGTRLTVT.

CDR3 bases: TGTGCCAGCAGTTACTCGGCAGGCTCTAACTATGGCTACACCTTC. This codes for CASSYSAGSNYGYTF. The V gene is TRBV6-5, the J gene TRBJ1-2; D gene ambiguous. V lost 0 bases and J lost 0, with 8 bases in between. The germline gives CDR1 MNHEY, CDR2 SVGAGI. There are 15 residues in the CDR3.

The chain joins TRBV19 to TRBJ1-2; the D gene is possibly TRBD1 (6 bases). Trimming pared 10 bases from V and 6 bases from J, leaving 15 bases between. Germline V lookup: CDR1 LNHDA, CDR2 SQIVND (reference sequence). The CDR3 sequence is 12 residues long. The CDR3 DNA sequence: TGTGCCACAAAAAGACAGGAGCATGGCTACACCTTC. Translated: CATKRQEHGYTF.

The chain links TRBV7-9 to TRBJ2-5, with D uncertain. Germline V lookup: CDR1 SEHNR, CDR2 FQNEAQ (reference sequence). V gave up 4 bases and J gave up 1 base, with 13 bases separating them. This CDR3 comprises 15 residues. CDR3 DNA: TGTGCCAGCAGCTCCATAACAGCACTCCAAGAGACCCAGTACTTC. Protein sequence: CASSSITALQETQYF.

The V call is TRBV28, the J call TRBJ2-5; unclear D gene. CDR1 is MDHEN and CDR2 is SYDVKM in the germline V gene. This CDR3 contains 15 residues. With 6 bases removed from V and 5 bases from J, the gap between germline ends came to 19 bases. The CDR3 region has the DNA TGTGCCAGCAGGACTCCAGCGTACTACTCGGAGACCCAGTACTTC. Its protein is CASRTPAYYSETQYF. Together with reference TRBV28 and TRBJ2-5, the CDR3 gives the full variable domain: DVKVTQSSRYLVKRTGEKVFLECVQDMDHENMFWYRQDPGLGLRLIYFSYDVKMKEKGDIPEGYSVSREKKERFSLILESASTNQTSMYLCASRTPAYYSETQYFGPGTRLLVL.

The chain employs TRBV5-3 and TRBJ2-5, with TRBD2 as a possible D gene (6 bases). TRBV5-3 is labeled an ORF, and its function is uncertain. Trimming shortened V by 0 bases and J by 5 bases, and 11 bases separated the two germline ends. CDR3 size: 14 residues. CDR3 nucleotides: TGTGCCAGAAGCTTGGTCCAGGGAGGTGAGACCCAGTACTTC. Its protein product is CARSLVQGGETQYF.

The chain is built from TRBV5-1 and TRBJ1-6; a possible D gene is TRBD1 (6 bases). Per the germline V gene, CDR1 is SGHRS and CDR2 is YFSETQ. The V gene lost 3 bases and the J gene lost 6 bases, with 16 bases spanning the gap. The CDR3 covers 16 residues. The CDR3 here is CASSSTGTPRNSPLHF. The DNA for the CDR3 is TGCGCCAGCAGCTCCACCGGGACACCCCGTAATTCACCCCTCCACTTT.

This chain joins TRBV9 and TRBJ1-1, with unresolved D. The CDR3 has 14 amino acids. Germline V CDR1 and CDR2: SGDLS, YYNGEE. V was clipped by 0 bases and J by 4 bases, with 10 bases between them. The DNA for the CDR3 is TGTGCCAGCAGCGTAGCCGCCCAGTCCACTGAAGCTTTCTTT. This sequence encodes CASSVAAQSTEAFF.

The chain couples TRBV30 to TRBJ2-1; the match to TRBD2 covers 12 bases. CDR3 size: 18 residues. CDR1 and CDR2 (germline): GTSNPN, SVGIG (reference sequence). V gave up 4 bases and J gave up 6 bases; unmatched junction bases: 16. The CDR3 spells CAWIRAMSSGGARNEQFF. The CDR3, as DNA: TGTGCCTGGATAAGGGCAATGTCTAGCGGGGGGGCCCGCAATGAGCAGTTCTTC.

The V gene is TRBV6-6, the J gene TRBJ1-1; 9 bases align to TRBD1. V was pared by 7 bases and J by 2 bases, with 5 bases of the junction left unmatched. The CDR3 extends over 14 amino acids. CDR1 MNHNY and CDR2 SVGAGI come from the germline V gene (reference sequence). This chain's CDR3 is CASTRGQGNTEAFF. CDR3 DNA sequence: TGTGCCAGCACTCGGGGACAGGGAAACACTGAAGCTTTCTTT.

The chain recombines TRBV3-1 (or the pseudogene TRBV3-2) with TRBJ2-2; 9 positions match TRBD2. The V and J ends lost 4 bases and 1 base, in that order; junction bases with no gene match: 7. This CDR3 is 17 amino acids long. Germline CDR1 is LGHDT and CDR2 is YNNKEL (reference sequence). CDR3 loop: CASSPLRAGGNTGELFF. CDR3 bases: TGTGCCAGCAGCCCTTTACGAGCGGGGGGGAACACCGGGGAGCTGTTTTTT.

This chain uses TRBV4-3 with TRBJ1-4; D unclear. V was clipped by 4 bases and J by 0 bases, with 15 bases between them. The CDR3 totals 17 residues. Germline V lookup: CDR1 LGHNA, CDR2 YSLEER. This CDR3 reads CASSRAGRMATNEKLFF. The CDR3 DNA reads as TGCGCCAGCAGCCGCGCAGGTCGCATGGCAACTAATGAAAAACTGTTTTTT.

This chain links TRBV5-4 with TRBJ2-7; 8 positions match TRBD1. The V and J ends lost 4 bases and 4 bases, in that order; junction bases with no gene match: 4. The CDR3 covers 13 residues. Germline assignment: CDR1 SGHNT and CDR2 YYREEE (reference sequence). The CDR3 DNA reads as TGTGCCAGCAGCCTGGACAGGGCATACGAGCAGTACTTC. Translating gives CASSLDRAYEQYF.

The chain links TRBV6-2 or TRBV6-3 to TRBJ1-2; 7 bases are a match to TRBD1. The CDR3 contains 15 residues. From germline, CDR1 is MNHEY and CDR2 SVGEGT. V lost 0 bases and J lost 7; bases outside the gene matches: 8. This CDR3 is CASSYSLGQSIGYTF. CDR3 coding DNA: TGTGCCAGCAGTTACTCTCTGGGACAGTCCATTGGCTACACCTTC.

The chain has TRBV7-2 and TRBJ2-1; TRBD2 matches 11 bases. This CDR3 region has 16 residues. CDR1 and CDR2 from the germline V gene are SGHTA and FQGNSA. The J segment lost 3 bases and the V segment lost 4 bases, leaving 5 bases of the junction unmatched. CDR3 DNA: TGTGCCAGCAGCTCCCGGACTAGCGGGTTCTACAATGAGCAGTTCTTC. As protein: CASSSRTSGFYNEQFF.

The chain couples TRBV20-1 to TRBJ1-5; maybe TRBD1 (5 bases). CDR3 length: 15 amino acids. Germline lookup yields CDR1 DFQATT and CDR2 SNEGSKA (reference sequence). The ends were cut back, 3 bases at V and 5 bases at J, with 17 bases in the middle. The CDR3 is CSASSLNAGHQPQHF. The DNA of the CDR3 is TGCAGTGCTAGTTCTTTGAATGCGGGGCATCAGCCCCAGCATTTT.

The chain combines TRBV6-2 or TRBV6-3 with TRBJ2-3; no firm D call. The CDR3 spans 15 residues. The V end was cut by 5 bases, the J end by 0 bases, with 12 bases between. Germline values: CDR1 MNHEY, CDR2 SVGEGT. The CDR3 loop is CASSPARQSTDTQYF. DNA for the CDR3: TGTGCCAGCAGTCCCGCGCGGCAGAGCACAGATACGCAGTATTTT.

The J gene is TRBJ1-2, the V gene TRBV30; D is ambiguous. Trimming removed 5 bases from V and 4 bases from J, with 17 bases in between. Looked up from germline, CDR1 is GTSNPN and CDR2 is SVGIG (reference sequence). This CDR3 comprises 14 residues. Written as DNA, the CDR3 is TGTGCCTGGGAAACACGGGTCCTAGGCTATGGCTACACCTTC. Amino acids: CAWETRVLGYGYTF.

The rearrangement joins TRBV9 to TRBJ2-1; 9 bases map to TRBD2. V lost 1 base, J lost 8 bases, and 10 bases stayed unmatched. Germline V gene data show CDR1 as SGDLS and CDR2 as YYNGEE. CDR3 size: 16 residues. CDR3 amino acids: CASSVTLAGSSDEQFF. For the CDR3, the DNA is TGTGCCAGCAGCGTAACCCTAGCGGGGAGTTCCGATGAGCAGTTCTTC.

The rearrangement uses TRBV28 and TRBJ2-3; possible D gene TRBD1, 5 bases. This CDR3 contains 12 residues. Between the trimmed V and J ends, which lost 6 bases and 2 bases, there was a span of 6 bases. The germline V gene encodes CDR1 MDHEN and CDR2 SYDVKM. The CDR3 loop is CASRGATDTQYF. The CDR3 coding sequence is TGTGCCAGCAGAGGGGCCACAGATACGCAGTATTTT.

The chain couples TRBV5-1 to TRBJ1-3, with 9 bases aligning to TRBD1. This CDR3 region has 15 residues. The germline gives CDR1 SGHRS, CDR2 YFSETQ. Trimming removed 1 base from V and 6 bases from J; junction bases left unmatched: 5. CDR3 bases: TGCGCCAGCAGCTTGACTGGACAGGGGCTAAACACCATATATTTT. It encodes CASSLTGQGLNTIYF.

The chain is built from TRBV7-3 and TRBJ2-2; D is possibly TRBD2 (5 bases). Germline V gene lookup returns CDR1 SGHTA and CDR2 FQGTGA. CDR3 length: 15 amino acids. V gave up 5 bases and J gave up 5 bases, with 15 bases separating them. Here the CDR3 reads CASSQWGVGTGELFF. The CDR3 coding sequence is TGTGCCAGCAGCCAGTGGGGAGTAGGGACCGGGGAGCTGTTTTTT. The whole variable domain, remainder taken from reference TRBV7-3 and TRBJ2-2, is GAGVSQTPSNKVTEKGKYVELRCDPISGHTALYWYRQSLGQGPEFLIYFQGTGAADDSGLPNDRFFAVRPEGSVSTLKIQRTERGDSAVYLCASSQWGVGTGELFFGEGSRLTVL.

The chain is built from TRBV6-2 or TRBV6-3 and TRBJ1-1; D might be TRBD1 (5 bases). V was shortened by 6 bases and J by 4 bases, with 18 bases between the two germline ends. Germline CDR1 MNHEY, CDR2 SVGEGT. There are 15 residues in the CDR3. CDR3 in amino acids: CASSHGGGVGTEAFF. DNA of the CDR3: TGTGCCAGCAGCCACGGGGGGGGTGTCGGCACTGAAGCTTTCTTT.

DNA of the CDR3: TGCGCCAGCAGCCAAGGGCCTAGCGGGGGGATTAGCACAGATACGCAGTATTTT. Its protein product is CASSQGPSGGISTDTQYF. The chain has TRBV4-3 and TRBJ2-3, with TRBD2 matching over 11 bases. Germline V lookup: CDR1 LGHNA, CDR2 YSLEER. Trimming cost V 1 base and J 0 bases; bases outside gene matches: 6. The CDR3 has 18 amino acids.